This T cell receptor beta chain was documented in a study of shared clonotypes between healthy human individuals. Sequencing was performed with immunoSEQ multiplex PCR; in TCRdb, only in-frame clones are kept and a portion is missing. The sample has millions of clones, approximately 95% seen once. CDR1 SGHKS and CDR2 YYEKEE come from the germline V gene (reference sequence). This CDR3 has 18 amino acids. Trimming took 4 bases from V and 5 from J; bases not matched to a gene: 12. The donor cohort consisted entirely of Caucasian adults residing in Nashville, Tennessee. Sequencing was done on a sample of naive CD4+ T cells sorted from blood. Stated subset: CD45RA+ positively selected. The V and J genes are TRBV5-5 and TRBJ2-7; 16 bases agree with TRBD2. This clonotype originated in a man aged 18 to 35 in good health. Here the CDR3 reads CASSPWGLAGGGRNEQYF. Written as DNA, the CDR3 is TGTGCCAGCAGCCCCTGGGGACTAGCGGGAGGGGGTCGCAACGAGCAGTACTTC.